What follows are 28 T cell receptor beta chains derived from one specimen sequenced in a study of read filtering for tumor transcriptome and immune sequencing (dated by TCRdb to about 2020). Sequencing was carried out with an Illumina HiSeq 4000. The Immunoverse kit was used to build TCR libraries from roughly 370 ng RNA, with molecular barcoded adaptors covering alpha/delta and beta/gamma chains. TCRdb passed the public sequencing reads through fastp at Q25 and MiXCR, retaining productive beta sequences. Identical CDR3 protein sequences are pooled into one entry, listed with their most common genes and DNA. For this sample there are some 80,000 distinct CDR3 sequences; roughly 12% appear just once. The ten largest clones take up approximately 15% of the sample. The sequenced sample consisted of a population of CD138-negative cells sorted from bone marrow. According to the study, the label for this sample's cell subset or site signals: bone marrow mononuclear cells depleted of CD138+ plasma/myeloma cells by negative magnetic selection. All receptors derive from a donor older than 35 with multiple myeloma.

The sample holds many counts of this clonotype. This chain joins TRBV29-1 and TRBJ1-1; a weak D match, TRBD1 (6 bases). Deletions cut 4 bases from V and 0 bases from J, with 21 bases between. There are 17 residues in the CDR3. Germline assignment: CDR1 SQVTM and CDR2 ANQGSEA. The CDR3 DNA reads as TGCAGCGTTGCTCGGGCCCCACGGGGACATATGAACACTGAAGCTTTCTTT. Amino acid sequence: CSVARAPRGHMNTEAFF.

This clonotype was observed many times. This sequence joins TRBV29-1 and TRBJ2-5, with a tentative D call TRBD2 (6 bases). In germline, CDR1 is SQVTM, CDR2 ANQGSEA. V lost 2 bases and J lost 0, with 7 bases in between. This CDR3 contains 13 residues. The CDR3 region is CSVERGDQETQYF. CDR3 coding DNA: TGCAGCGTTGAACGCGGGGACCAAGAGACCCAGTACTTC.

This clonotype was recorded at least ten times. The V call is TRBV12-3 or TRBV12-4, the J call TRBJ2-1, with TRBD2 matching 8 bases. CDR3 length equals 15 residues. Trimming at V came to 5 bases and at J to 6 bases, leaving 9 bases not matched to a gene. CDR3 nucleotide sequence: TGTGCCAGCAGTCCCCGGGAGGGTGGCGTCAATGAGCAGTTCTTC. Its translation: CASSPREGGVNEQFF.

The chain combines TRBV14 with TRBJ2-7, with D tentatively TRBD1 or TRBD2 (5 bases each). The germline CDR1 and CDR2 sequences are SGHDN and FVKESK. V dropped 3 bases and J dropped 0 bases, with 12 bases sitting between them. CDR3 size: 15 residues. CDR3 sequence: CASSQTSRGSYEQYF. The DNA for the CDR3 is TGTGCCAGCAGCCAGACATCGAGGGGCTCCTACGAGCAGTACTTC.

This clonotype has a count of ten or more. A read error is possible here, since a much larger clone lies one base away. CDR3 DNA: TGTGCCAGCAGTTACGGGTGGAATGAGCAGTTCTTC. Protein sequence: CASSYGWNEQFF. The chain employs TRBV6-1 and TRBJ2-1; D gene uncertain. CDR3 size: 12 residues. CDR1 is MNHNS, CDR2 SASEGT, per germline. V gave up 5 bases and J gave up 7 bases, with 9 bases separating them.

For this clonotype: A far larger clone is one nucleotide away, so this likely arose from a read error. The CDR3 coding sequence is TGTGCCAGCAGCCCCCAACAGGGGGCTCTCTTT. It yields the protein CASSPQQGALF. V usage is TRBV2 and J usage is TRBJ1-6; the match to TRBD1 covers 9 bases. Germline V gene sequence: CDR1 SNHLY, CDR2 FYNNEI. The CDR3 totals 11 residues.

The table lists this clonotype with many counts. The rearrangement uses TRBV6-5 and TRBJ2-3; 13 bases fit TRBD2. CDR1 is MNHEY, CDR2 SVGAGI, per germline. The CDR3 runs 16 residues. The trim removed 7 bases at V and 0 bases at J, leaving 4 bases unmatched. CDR3 amino acids: CASTGTSGISTDTQYF. The CDR3 DNA is TGTGCCAGCACCGGGACTAGCGGGATAAGCACAGATACGCAGTATTTT.

About this clonotype: A much larger clone differs from this one at a single base, so this may be a read error. The V gene is TRBV3-1, the J gene TRBJ2-5; either TRBD1 or TRBD2 may fit D (5 bases each). Trimming removed 3 bases from V and 3 bases from J, with 11 bases in between. CDR1 is LGHDT and CDR2 is YNNKEL in the germline V gene (reference sequence). This CDR3 has 14 amino acids. This CDR3 reads CASSQRGSEETQYF. As DNA, the CDR3 is TGTGCCAGCAGCCAGAGGGGTTCGGAAGAGACCCAGTACTTC.

As concerns this clonotype: A much larger clone differs from this one at a single base, so this may be a read error. The genes are TRBV19 and TRBJ2-3, with TRBD1 identical over 7 bases. The germline V gene has CDR1 LNHDA and CDR2 SQIVND (reference sequence). The CDR3 covers 16 residues. CDR3 nucleotides: TGTGCCAGTGGTATCGGGACAGCCACGAGCACAGATACGCAGTATTTT. It codes for CASGIGTATSTDTQYF. Based on the CDR3 plus reference TRBV19 and TRBJ2-3, the full variable domain is DGGITQSPKYLFRKEGQNVTLSCEQNLNHDAMYWYRQDPGQGLRLIYYSQIVNDFQKGDIAEGYSVSREKKESFPLTVTSAQKNPTAFYLCASGIGTATSTDTQYFGPGTRLTVL.

This clonotype was recorded many times. The CDR3 sequence is CASSQGLAGADTQYF. The CDR3 DNA reads as TGCGCCAGCAGCCAAGGACTAGCGGGAGCAGATACGCAGTATTTT. The chain joins TRBV4-1 to TRBJ2-3, with 12 bases aligning to TRBD2. Trimming at V came to 1 base and at J to 4 bases, leaving 0 bases not matched to a gene. The V gene's germline CDR1 is MGHRA and CDR2 YSYEKL. This CDR3 has 15 amino acids.

This clonotype was detected many times. This chain connects TRBV5-1 to TRBJ1-1, with D possibly TRBD1 on 6 matching bases. Germline loops: CDR1 SGHRS, CDR2 YFSETQ. The germline V and J ends were trimmed by 0 bases and 5 bases, with 14 bases remaining between them. The CDR3 has 15 residues. The CDR3 here is CASSLATGKGTEAFF. CDR3 bases: TGCGCCAGCAGCTTGGCCACAGGGAAGGGGACTGAAGCTTTCTTT.

This clonotype occurred many times. The chain employs TRBV7-2 and TRBJ2-1; 8 bases are shared with TRBD2. Looked up from germline, CDR1 is SGHTA and CDR2 is FQGNSA. The CDR3 is 16 residues long. V lost 2 bases and J lost 7; bases outside the gene matches: 10. DNA of the CDR3: TGTGCCAGCAGCTTACGGGGACTAGGAGTCAGGAATGAGCAGTTCTTC. As protein: CASSLRGLGVRNEQFF. The entire variable domain, with the rest obtained from reference TRBV7-2 and TRBJ2-1, is as follows: GAGVSQSPSNKVTEKGKDVELRCDPISGHTALYWYRQSLGQGLEFLIYFQGNSAPDKSGLPSDRFSAERTGGSVSTLTIQRTQQEDSAVYLCASSLRGLGVRNEQFFGPGTRLTVL.

This clonotype was counted at least ten times. The chain joins TRBV29-1 to TRBJ2-7; tentative D call: TRBD2 (6 bases). The CDR3 consists of 16 residues. Germline lookup yields CDR1 SQVTM and CDR2 ANQGSEA. V gave up 6 bases and J gave up 3 bases, with 24 bases separating them. CDR3 protein: CSVGGVEGPRYYEQYF. The CDR3 DNA is TGCAGCGTCGGTGGGGTGGAGGGACCGCGTTACTACGAGCAGTACTTC.

This clonotype was seen many times. This rearrangement joins TRBV10-3 to TRBJ1-1; 8 bases line up with TRBD1. CDR1 is ENHRY, CDR2 SYGVKD, per germline. V gave up 7 bases and J gave up 7 bases; unmatched junction bases: 8. The CDR3 loop spans 13 amino acids. The CDR3 loop reads CAIIQGAGGEAFF. CDR3 nucleotide sequence: TGTGCCATCATTCAGGGGGCGGGAGGTGAAGCTTTCTTT.

This clonotype was counted at least ten times. The rearrangement joins TRBV11-2 to TRBJ2-2; 7 positions match TRBD1. V was pared by 5 bases and J by 2 bases, with 2 bases of the junction left unmatched. Germline V lookup: CDR1 SGHAT, CDR2 FQNNGV. The CDR3 is 14 amino acids. Written as DNA, the CDR3 is TGTGCCAGCAGCCGGGACAGAAACACCGGGGAGCTGTTTTTT. Amino acids: CASSRDRNTGELFF. Filled out from reference TRBV11-2 and TRBJ2-2, the complete variable domain reads EAGVAQSPRYKIIEKRQSVAFWCNPISGHATLYWYQQILGQGPKLLIQFQNNGVVDDSQLPKDRFSAERLKGVDSTLKIQPAKLEDSAVYLCASSRDRNTGELFFGEGSRLTVL.

This clonotype was seen more than once but under ten times. The rearrangement joins TRBV6-6 to TRBJ2-7; D possibly matches TRBD1 or TRBD2 (5 bases each). The CDR3 extends over 14 amino acids. Germline CDR1 and CDR2: MNHNY and SVGAGI (reference sequence). Trimming took off 3 bases at V and 3 bases at J, with 12 bases between the two ends. The CDR3 loop reads CASSYDGTHYEQYF. In nucleotides, the CDR3 is TGTGCCAGCAGTTATGATGGGACCCACTACGAGCAGTACTTC.

This clonotype was observed a handful of times. V usage is TRBV6-1 and J usage is TRBJ1-1; D unclear. Trimming removed 7 bases at V and 3 bases at J, with 18 bases between. The germline V gene has CDR1 MNHNS and CDR2 SASEGT. CDR3 length equals 15 residues. Here the CDR3 reads CASTGSTVEDTEAFF. CDR3 bases: TGTGCCAGCACCGGATCTACGGTCGAAGACACTGAAGCTTTCTTT.

This clonotype was counted a few times. A much larger clone sits a single nucleotide away, making a read error possible. The chain couples TRBV5-1 to TRBJ2-5, with D uncertain. Germline-derived CDR1 and CDR2 are SGHRS and YFSETQ. CDR3 length equals 13 residues. V shed 0 bases and J shed 5 bases, with 8 bases lying between them. The CDR3 sequence is CASSLGQDETQYF. CDR3 sequence (DNA): TGCGCCAGCAGCTTGGGACAAGATGAGACCCAGTACTTC.

There are many counts of this clonotype. The chain carries TRBV20-1 and TRBJ2-7, with 15 bases fitting TRBD2. From germline, CDR1 is DFQATT and CDR2 SNEGSKA (reference sequence). This CDR3 comprises 18 residues. V shed 1 base, J shed 4 bases, and the junction held 11 bases outside the gene matches. For the CDR3, the DNA is TGCAGTGCTAGAGGGACGCCGGGACTAGCGGGAGGAAGGTACGAGCAGTACTTC. Translation gives CSARGTPGLAGGRYEQYF.

The sample holds many counts of this clonotype. This sequence joins TRBV12-3 or TRBV12-4 and TRBJ2-2; 7 nucleotides line up with TRBD2. Unmatched junction bases numbered 10, after V lost 5 bases and J lost 10 bases. CDR3 length: 14 residues. CDR3 sequence: CASSPRLARLELFF. The CDR3 region has the DNA TGTGCCAGCAGTCCGCGACTAGCACGGTTGGAGCTGTTTTTT.

This clonotype was detected many times. J is TRBJ2-1 and V is TRBV13, with unresolved D. The germline gives CDR1 PRHDT, CDR2 FYEKMQ (reference sequence). V dropped 3 bases and J dropped 6 bases, with 9 bases sitting between them. The CDR3 spans 13 residues. CDR3 coding DNA: TGTGCCAGCAGCTTCAGGAGACGCAATGAGCAGTTCTTC. It encodes CASSFRRRNEQFF.

This clonotype has ten or more counts. The J gene is TRBJ2-7, the V gene TRBV3-1; 7 bases agree with TRBD1. Germline lookup yields CDR1 LGHDT and CDR2 YNNKEL (reference sequence). The CDR3 is made up of 14 amino acids. Trimming took 4 bases from V and 6 from J; bases not matched to a gene: 9. In nucleotides, the CDR3 is TGTGCCAGCAGCCTTGAGAGGGGGCTGGCCGAGCAGTACTTC. It translates to CASSLERGLAEQYF.

This clonotype was observed at least ten times. V and J are TRBV5-1 and TRBJ2-7, with a tentative D call TRBD1 (6 bases). Between the trimmed V and J ends, which lost 4 bases and 3 bases, there was a span of 14 bases. The length of the CDR3 is 14 residues. The germline gives CDR1 SGHRS, CDR2 YFSETQ. CDR3 region: CASSGRDKNYEQYF. The CDR3 bases are TGCGCCAGCAGCGGCCGGGACAAGAACTACGAGCAGTACTTC.

This clonotype has a single count. Since a much larger clone is just one base distant, this may be a read error. The chain has TRBV19 and TRBJ2-7; 7 bases are a match to TRBD2. There are 15 residues in the CDR3. In germline, CDR1 is LNHDA, CDR2 SQIVND (reference sequence). CDR3 sequence: CASCIQRGSQYEQYF. CDR3 nucleotide sequence: TGTGCCAGTTGTATCCAGCGGGGTAGCCAATACGAGCAGTACTTC.

Comment on this clonotype: Being one base from a much bigger clone, this may be a read error. The chain links TRBV27 to TRBJ1-5; D not resolved. CDR3 length: 16 residues. The V gene's germline CDR1 is MNHEY and CDR2 SMNVEV (reference sequence). This chain's CDR3 is CASSHRLQILNQLQHF. In nucleotides, the CDR3 is TGTGCCAGCAGTCACCGCCTACAGATATTAAATCAGCTCCAGCATTTT.

In this sample, this clonotype turned up many times. The V call is TRBV23-1, the J call TRBJ2-7; possible D gene TRBD1, 6 bases. TRBV23-1 is placed among ORFs of uncertain function. The CDR3 totals 18 residues. The ends were cut back, 0 bases at V and 5 bases at J, with 23 bases in the middle. The CDR3 region has the DNA TGCGCCAGCAGTCAATCGGGCCCCCACAGGGTGACGAAACACGAGCAGTACTTC. It encodes CASSQSGPHRVTKHEQYF.

This clonotype was recorded many times. The V and J genes are TRBV11-2 and TRBJ2-1; TRBD2 agrees at 10 bases. J was trimmed by 0 bases and V by 7 bases; bases with no gene match: 3. CDR1 and CDR2 from the germline V gene are SGHAT and FQNNGV. This CDR3 has 15 amino acids. The CDR3 nucleotides are TGTGCCAGCACCTCTAGCGGGAGCTCCTACAATGAGCAGTTCTTC. Translated: CASTSSGSSYNEQFF.

The sample holds many counts of this clonotype. CDR3: CASSDRGGSNQPQHF. The CDR3, as DNA: TGTGCCAGCAGTGATCGGGGAGGAAGCAATCAGCCCCAGCATTTT. The rearrangement links TRBV2 to TRBJ1-5; D unclear. Trimming removed 3 bases at V and 1 base at J, with 10 bases between. CDR3 length equals 15 residues. CDR1 and CDR2 (germline): SNHLY, FYNNEI.